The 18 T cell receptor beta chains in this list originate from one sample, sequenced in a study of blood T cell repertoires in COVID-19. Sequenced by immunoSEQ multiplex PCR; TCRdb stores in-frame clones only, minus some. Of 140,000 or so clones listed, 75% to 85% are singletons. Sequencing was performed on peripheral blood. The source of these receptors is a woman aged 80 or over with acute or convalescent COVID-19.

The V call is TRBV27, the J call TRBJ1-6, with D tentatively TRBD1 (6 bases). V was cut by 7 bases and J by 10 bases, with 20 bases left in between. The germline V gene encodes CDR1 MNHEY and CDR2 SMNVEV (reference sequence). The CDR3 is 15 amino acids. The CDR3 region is CASTLDSPWGSPLHF. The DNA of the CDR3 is TGTGCCAGCACCTTGGACAGCCCTTGGGGGTCACCCCTCCACTTT.

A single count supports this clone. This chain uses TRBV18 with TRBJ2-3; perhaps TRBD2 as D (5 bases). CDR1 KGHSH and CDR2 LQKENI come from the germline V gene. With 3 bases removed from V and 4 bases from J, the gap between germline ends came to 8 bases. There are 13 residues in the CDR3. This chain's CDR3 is CASSPYSADTQYF. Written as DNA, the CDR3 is TGTGCCAGCTCACCGTATAGCGCAGATACGCAGTATTTT.

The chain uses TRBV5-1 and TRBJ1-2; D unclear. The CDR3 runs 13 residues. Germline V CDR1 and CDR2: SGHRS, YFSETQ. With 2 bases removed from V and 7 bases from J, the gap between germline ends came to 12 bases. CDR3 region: CASSLLGYGGYTF. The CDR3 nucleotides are TGCGCCAGCAGCTTACTAGGGTACGGTGGCTACACCTTC.

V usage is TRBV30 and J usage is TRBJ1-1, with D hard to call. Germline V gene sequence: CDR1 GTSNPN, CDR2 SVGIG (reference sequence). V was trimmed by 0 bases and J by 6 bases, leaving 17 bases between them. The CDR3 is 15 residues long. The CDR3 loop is CAWSVVGAGYPEAFF. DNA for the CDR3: TGTGCCTGGAGTGTAGTCGGAGCGGGGTATCCTGAAGCTTTCTTT.

CDR3 DNA: TGCGCCAGCAGCTTGGGGCCTAGCGGGAGGACTCCTTACAATGAGCAGTTCTTC. Translated, it gives CASSLGPSGRTPYNEQFF. The J gene is TRBJ2-1, the V gene TRBV5-1; 11 positions agree with TRBD2. J gave up 4 bases and V 0 bases, and 9 bases lay outside the gene matches. Germline V CDR1 and CDR2: SGHRS, YFSETQ. This CDR3 has 18 amino acids.

CDR3 amino acids: CSASSLVAGEQYF. The CDR3 DNA sequence: TGCAGTGCTAGTTCCCTCGTAGCGGGAGAGCAGTACTTC. V and J are TRBV20-1 and TRBJ2-7; 8 bases match TRBD2. The ends lost 3 bases at V and 7 bases at J; junction bases unmatched: 8. Germline lookup yields CDR1 DFQATT and CDR2 SNEGSKA (reference sequence). The CDR3 contains 13 residues.

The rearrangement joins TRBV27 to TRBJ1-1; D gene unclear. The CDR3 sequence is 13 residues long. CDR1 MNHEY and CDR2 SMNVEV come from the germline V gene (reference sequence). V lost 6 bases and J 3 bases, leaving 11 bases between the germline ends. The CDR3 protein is CASRQRSYTEAFF. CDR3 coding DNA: TGTGCCAGCAGGCAAAGGAGTTACACTGAAGCTTTCTTT.

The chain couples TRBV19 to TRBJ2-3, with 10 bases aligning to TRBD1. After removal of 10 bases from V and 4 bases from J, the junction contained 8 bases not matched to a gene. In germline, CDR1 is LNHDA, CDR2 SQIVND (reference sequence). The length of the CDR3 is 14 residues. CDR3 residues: CATSTGGRADTQYF. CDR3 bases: TGTGCCACCTCGACAGGGGGCCGCGCAGATACGCAGTATTTT.

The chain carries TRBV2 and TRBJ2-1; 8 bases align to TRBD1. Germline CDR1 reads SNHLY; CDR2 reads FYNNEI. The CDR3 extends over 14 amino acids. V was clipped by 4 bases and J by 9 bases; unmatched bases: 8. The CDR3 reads CASSVQGAFGEQFF. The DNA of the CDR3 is TGTGCCAGCAGTGTGCAGGGGGCTTTCGGTGAGCAGTTCTTC.

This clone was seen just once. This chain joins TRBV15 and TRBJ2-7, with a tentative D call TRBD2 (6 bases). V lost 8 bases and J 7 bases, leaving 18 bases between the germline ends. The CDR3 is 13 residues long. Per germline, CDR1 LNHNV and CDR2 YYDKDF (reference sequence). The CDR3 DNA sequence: TGTGCCACCCGGGACTCCGCCTACGGGGAGCAGTACTTC. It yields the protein CATRDSAYGEQYF.

The CDR3 region is CASSIHAGNEQFF. CDR3 nucleotides: TGTGCCAGCAGCATCCACGCGGGGAATGAGCAGTTCTTC. The chain carries TRBV12-3 or TRBV12-4 and TRBJ2-1; TRBD2 might be the D (6 bases). The V end was cut by 6 bases, the J end by 7 bases, with 13 bases between. This CDR3 contains 13 residues.

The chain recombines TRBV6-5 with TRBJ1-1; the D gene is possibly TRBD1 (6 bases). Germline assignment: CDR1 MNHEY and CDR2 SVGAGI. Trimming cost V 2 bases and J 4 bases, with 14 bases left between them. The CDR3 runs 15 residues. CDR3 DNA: TGTGCCAGCAGTTACGTTAGGGGGGGGTCCACTGAAGCTTTCTTT. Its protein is CASSYVRGGSTEAFF.

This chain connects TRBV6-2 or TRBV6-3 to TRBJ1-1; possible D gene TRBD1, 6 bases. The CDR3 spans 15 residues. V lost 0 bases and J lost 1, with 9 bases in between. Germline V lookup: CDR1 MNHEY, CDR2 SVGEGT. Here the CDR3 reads CASSYSTGWNTEAFF. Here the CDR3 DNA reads TGTGCCAGCAGTTACTCGACAGGCTGGAACACTGAAGCTTTCTTT.

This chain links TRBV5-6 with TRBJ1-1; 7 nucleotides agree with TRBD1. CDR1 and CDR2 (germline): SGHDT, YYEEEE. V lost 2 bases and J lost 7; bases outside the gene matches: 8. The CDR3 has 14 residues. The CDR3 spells CASSFRDSVYEAFF. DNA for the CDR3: TGTGCCAGCAGCTTCCGGGACAGTGTTTATGAAGCTTTCTTT.

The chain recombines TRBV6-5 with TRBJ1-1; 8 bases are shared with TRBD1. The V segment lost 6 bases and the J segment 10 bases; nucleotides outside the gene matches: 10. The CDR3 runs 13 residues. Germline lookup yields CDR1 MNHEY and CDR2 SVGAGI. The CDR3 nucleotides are TGTGCCAGCAGGTTGATCCAGGGGGCGACAGCTTTCTTT. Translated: CASRLIQGATAFF.

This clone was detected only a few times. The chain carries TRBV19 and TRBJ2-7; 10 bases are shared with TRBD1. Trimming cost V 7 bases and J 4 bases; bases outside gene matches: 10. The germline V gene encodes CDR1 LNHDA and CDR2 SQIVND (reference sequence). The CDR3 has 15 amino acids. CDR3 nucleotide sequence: TGTGCCAGTACCACCGGGACAGGGGCGACATACGAGCAGTACTTC. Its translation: CASTTGTGATYEQYF.

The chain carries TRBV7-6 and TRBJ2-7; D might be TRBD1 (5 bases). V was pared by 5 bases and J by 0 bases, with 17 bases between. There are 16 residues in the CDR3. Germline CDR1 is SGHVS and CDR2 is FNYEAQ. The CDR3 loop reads CASSPEPGALSYEQYF. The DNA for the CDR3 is TGTGCCAGCAGCCCTGAACCTGGGGCCCTCTCCTACGAGCAGTACTTC.

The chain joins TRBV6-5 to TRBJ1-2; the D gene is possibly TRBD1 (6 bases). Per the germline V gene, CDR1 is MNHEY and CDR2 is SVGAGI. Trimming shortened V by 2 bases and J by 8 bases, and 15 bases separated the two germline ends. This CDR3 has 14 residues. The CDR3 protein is CASSYLQGFDGYTF. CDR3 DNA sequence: TGTGCCAGCAGTTACCTACAGGGTTTTGACGGCTACACCTTC.